These 23 T cell receptor beta chains originate from one sample sequenced in a study of T cells in Graves' hyperthyroidism and ophthalmopathy. Using RNA transcripts as the source, TCR beta CDR3 regions were amplified. In the first-round RT-PCR of the TCR CDR3, the HTBI primer set was used. Each CDR3 protein is one row after TCRdb ran MiXCR on the multiplex PCR reads. The data show more than 300,000 distinct CDR3 sequences, with about 12% seen just once and 9.2% held by the top ten. Specimen: blood. Source of these receptors: a young woman with Graves' hyperthyroidism.

This sequence joins TRBV6-1 and TRBJ1-6; the D gene is possibly TRBD1 (5 bases). CDR1 MNHNS and CDR2 SASEGT come from the germline V gene. The CDR3 covers 14 residues. The V and J ends lost 8 bases and 7 bases respectively, with 15 bases between them. The CDR3, as DNA: TGTGCCAGCCTGACAGACTCAATCAATTCACCCCTCCACTTT. Protein product: CASLTDSINSPLHF.

The V call is TRBV11-3, the J call TRBJ2-7; 7 positions match TRBD2. V gave up 6 bases and J gave up 3 bases; unmatched junction bases: 14. CDR3 length: 16 residues. CDR1 and CDR2 from the germline V gene are SGHNT and YENEEA. CDR3 residues: CASSRIGGRRGYEQYF. The CDR3 DNA reads TGTGCCAGCAGTCGAATCGGCGGGAGAAGGGGCTACGAGCAGTACTTC.

This clonotype showed up many times. The CDR3 is CATSDSEGAKNTGELFF. The CDR3 region has the DNA TGTGCCACCAGTGATTCCGAGGGGGCCAAGAACACCGGGGAGCTGTTTTTT. The chain couples TRBV24-1 to TRBJ2-2; 7 bases map to TRBD1. The CDR3 runs 17 residues. Losses at the gene ends were 2 bases for V and 1 base for J; bases not matched to a gene: 6. CDR1 KGHDR and CDR2 SFDVKD come from the germline V gene.

There are many counts of this clonotype. The chain combines TRBV20-1 with TRBJ1-5; D call uncertain. The CDR3 totals 13 residues. Germline assignment: CDR1 DFQATT and CDR2 SNEGSKA (reference sequence). V gave up 0 bases and J gave up 4 bases, with 7 bases separating them. DNA of the CDR3: TGCAGTGCTAGAGATTGGCCAAATCAGCCCCAGCATTTT. This translates into CSARDWPNQPQHF.

This clonotype was seen only a few times. This rearrangement joins TRBV24-1 to TRBJ2-1; weak D call: TRBD1 (6 bases). Germline V CDR1 and CDR2: KGHDR, SFDVKD. The CDR3 spans 13 residues. With 4 bases removed from V and 5 bases from J, the gap between germline ends came to 8 bases. The DNA for the CDR3 is TGTGCCACCAGTGACCAGGGGAACAATGAGCAGTTCTTC. Its translation: CATSDQGNNEQFF.

At least ten counts were recorded for this clonotype. V and J are TRBV7-2 and TRBJ2-1; D remains unclear. Germline-derived CDR1 and CDR2 are SGHTA and FQGNSA. The CDR3 sequence is 17 residues long. Between the trimmed V and J ends, which lost 2 bases and 2 bases, there was a span of 16 bases. CDR3 bases: TGTGCCAGCAGCTTATCCTCTTTGGACGGACCCTACAATGAGCAGTTCTTC. Translating gives CASSLSSLDGPYNEQFF.

This clonotype has at least ten counts. The chain has TRBV7-2 and TRBJ2-7; D remains unclear. There are 14 residues in the CDR3. The V gene lost 5 bases and the J gene lost 3 bases, with 14 bases spanning the gap. CDR1 is SGHTA, CDR2 FQGNSA, per germline. The chain's CDR3 is CASSLLGQNYEQYF. The DNA for the CDR3 is TGTGCCAGCAGCCTACTCGGGCAGAACTACGAGCAGTACTTC.

In this sample, this clonotype turned up a few times. This rearrangement joins TRBV4-1 to TRBJ2-7, with TRBD2 matching 10 bases. The CDR3 extends over 14 amino acids. CDR1 is MGHRA and CDR2 is YSYEKL in the germline V gene. The J segment lost 4 bases and the V segment lost 3 bases, leaving 3 bases of the junction unmatched. As DNA, the CDR3 is TGCGCCAGCAGCCAGCTAGCGGGAGTGTACGAGCAGTACTTC. Translating gives CASSQLAGVYEQYF.

This clonotype was observed a few times. The V call is TRBV6-1, the J call TRBJ2-7; 9 nucleotides line up with TRBD1. V gave up 6 bases and J gave up 0 bases; unmatched junction bases: 6. There are 15 residues in the CDR3. The germline gives CDR1 MNHNS, CDR2 SASEGT. Here the CDR3 DNA reads TGTGCCAGCAGCTCCGGGACAGGGAGCTCCTACGAGCAGTACTTC. It encodes CASSSGTGSSYEQYF.

This clonotype has at least ten counts. The chain has TRBV27 and TRBJ2-5, with 8 bases fitting TRBD1. The CDR3 totals 14 residues. Germline V lookup: CDR1 MNHEY, CDR2 SMNVEV (reference sequence). The V segment lost 4 bases and the J segment 4 bases; nucleotides outside the gene matches: 5. The CDR3, as DNA: TGTGCCAGCAGTTCACAGACAGGGGTAGAGACCCAGTACTTC. It specifies CASSSQTGVETQYF.

In the case of this clonotype: A much larger clone lies one base from this, so it may be a read error. The CDR3 reads CASRPGPTDEQYF. For the CDR3, the DNA is TGTGCCAGCAGACCCGGGCCGACCGACGAGCAGTACTTC. The chain has TRBV27 and TRBJ2-7; no clear D gene. The CDR3 is 13 residues long. The germline V and J ends were trimmed by 6 bases and 5 bases, with 14 bases remaining between them. From germline, CDR1 is MNHEY and CDR2 SMNVEV (reference sequence).

This clonotype was recorded only once. V and J are TRBV5-6 and TRBJ1-6, with unresolved D. Germline lookup yields CDR1 SGHDT and CDR2 YYEEEE. The V end lost 7 bases, the J end lost 3 bases, and 8 bases lay between the germline ends. This CDR3 is built from 13 residues. DNA of the CDR3: TGTGCCAGCGGAACCATCTATAATTCACCCCTCCACTTT. This codes for CASGTIYNSPLHF.

This clonotype appeared many times. The chain links TRBV12-3 or TRBV12-4 to TRBJ1-3; D unclear. V was shortened by 8 bases and J by 3 bases, with 11 bases between the two germline ends. This CDR3 spans 13 amino acids. The CDR3 bases are TGTGCCAGCGAAAGTGGGATTGGAAACACCATATATTTT. The encoded protein is CASESGIGNTIYF.

At least ten counts were recorded for this clonotype. The chain has TRBV24-1 and TRBJ2-1; D gene uncertain. The CDR3 is 13 residues long. Trimming left V 1 base short and J 7 bases short, with 7 bases between. In germline, CDR1 is KGHDR, CDR2 SFDVKD. The CDR3 loop reads CATSDLDPNEQFF. The CDR3 DNA follows: TGTGCCACCAGTGATTTAGACCCAAATGAGCAGTTCTTC.

The chain carries TRBV25-1 and TRBJ2-5; 11 nucleotides agree with TRBD2. The CDR3 totals 12 residues. The V and J ends lost 2 bases and 10 bases, in that order; junction bases with no gene match: 0. Germline V gives CDR1 MGHDK, CDR2 SYGVNS. The CDR3 DNA sequence: TGTGCCAGCAGTGAACTAGCGGGGGGCCAGTACTTC. This sequence encodes CASSELAGGQYF.

The table lists this clonotype with a few counts. This sequence joins TRBV6-1 and TRBJ2-7; 9 positions match TRBD1. The germline CDR1 and CDR2 sequences are MNHNS and SASEGT. This CDR3 spans 12 amino acids. V was clipped by 8 bases and J by 5 bases; unmatched bases: 4. In DNA form, the CDR3 reads TGTGCCAGCGTGCGACAGGGGGACGAGCAGTACTTC. Translation: CASVRQGDEQYF.

This clonotype was counted ten times or more. The chain uses TRBV2 and TRBJ2-1; a weak D match, TRBD2 (5 bases). CDR3 length: 16 residues. CDR1 and CDR2 (germline): SNHLY, FYNNEI. V was trimmed by 5 bases and J by 0 bases, leaving 14 bases between them. This CDR3 reads CASSSFQGSSYNEQFF. The CDR3 DNA sequence: TGTGCCAGCAGTTCATTTCAAGGGAGCTCCTACAATGAGCAGTTCTTC.

The chain combines TRBV14 with TRBJ2-3, with TRBD2 matching 12 bases. CDR1 SGHDN and CDR2 FVKESK come from the germline V gene. The CDR3 loop spans 17 amino acids. With V trimmed by 1 base and J by 3 bases, 5 bases remained unmatched. The CDR3 spells CASSQGITSGRTDTQYF. The CDR3 nucleotides are TGTGCCAGCAGCCAAGGCATCACTAGCGGGAGGACAGATACGCAGTATTTT.

On this clonotype: A much larger clone lies one base from this, so it may be a read error. V and J are TRBV18 and TRBJ2-1; TRBD2 matches at 11 bases. Germline V gene lookup returns CDR1 KGHSH and CDR2 LQKENI. The CDR3 has 19 residues. The CDR3 reads CASTPFPISGTSGNNEQFF. The CDR3 coding sequence is TGTGCCAGCACACCATTCCCAATCTCCGGGACTAGCGGTAACAATGAGCAGTTCTTC.

This clonotype was detected ten times or more. The chain joins TRBV6-2 or TRBV6-3 to TRBJ2-1; 8 bases align to TRBD2. The CDR3 has 16 amino acids. The germline V gene has CDR1 MNHEY and CDR2 SVGEGT. The J segment lost 9 bases and the V segment lost 4 bases, leaving 14 bases of the junction unmatched. CDR3 sequence reads: CASSSLEGAGVFEQFF. The DNA for the CDR3 is TGTGCCAGCAGTTCCCTCGAGGGAGCGGGAGTTTTTGAGCAGTTCTTC.

The sample holds one count of this clonotype. This chain uses TRBV5-1 with TRBJ2-5; 12 positions agree with TRBD2. From germline, CDR1 is SGHRS and CDR2 YFSETQ. The ends lost 2 bases at V and 5 bases at J; junction bases unmatched: 13. The CDR3 totals 18 residues. CDR3 nucleotide sequence: TGCGCCAGCAGCTTAGATGAACTAGCGGGGGGCGAGTGGGAGACCCAGTACTTC. Amino acid sequence: CASSLDELAGGEWETQYF.

The chain uses TRBV6-1 and TRBJ1-2; 8 positions agree with TRBD1. The V gene's germline CDR1 is MNHNS and CDR2 SASEGT. The CDR3 is 13 residues long. The ends lost 8 bases at V and 4 bases at J; junction bases unmatched: 6. The CDR3 region is CASRLGQAYGYTF. CDR3 DNA sequence: TGTGCCAGCCGTTTGGGACAGGCCTATGGCTACACCTTC.

Many counts were recorded for this clonotype. V usage is TRBV20-1 and J usage is TRBJ1-2; TRBD1 aligns across 9 bases. This CDR3 has 13 amino acids. Germline trimming cut 5 bases from V and 1 base from J; bases unmatched to any gene: 2. Per the germline V gene, CDR1 is DFQATT and CDR2 is SNEGSKA (reference sequence). CDR3 loop: CSASGQGNYGYTF. The DNA of the CDR3 is TGCAGTGCTTCGGGACAGGGTAACTATGGCTACACCTTC.